This T cell receptor (beta chain) is drawn from a study of shared clonotypes between healthy human individuals (dated by TCRdb to about 2020). Background for the entire study: The cohort comprised a couple of women and a few men aged 18 to 49 years. For each donor, CD4 naive and CD4 memory were each given three plates, CD8 naive was given two plates, and CD8 memory was given one plate. The study deeply sequenced blood TCR repertoires of five healthy adults to estimate repertoire size and the extent of clonotype sharing between individuals. Different laboratories and diverse techniques were used to prepare libraries and sequence TCR repertoires, to increase sequencing depth and limit assay-specific biases. Each donor's leukapheresis produced roughly between roughly 0.85 and 9.5 billion PBMCs. Findings and caveats that apply to the study as a whole: Compared with non-shared clonotypes, clonotypes shared by all four sorted-subset donors had higher generation probabilities. Estimated clonotype richness was generally larger for naive than for memory subsets. Sampling was limited to blood, and TCR repertoires in tissue likely differ from TCR repertoires in blood. Because the study included only a small number of donors, the genetic and exposure-history diversity represented was limited. Even with the large sequencing depth, rarefaction of the sorted-subset datasets indicated that sequencing was incomplete. Pairwise subsampling indicated that sequencing depth was expected to affect the degree of clonotype sharing among donors. When a handful of donors were compared, the shared fraction of clonotypes was around 4.6% for naive CD4, around 3.6% for naive CD8, roughly 2.3% for memory CD4, and roughly 0.4% for memory CD8.

The junction shows trimming of 8 bases on V and 1 base on J, and the gene matches do not reach 5 bases of it. CDR1 and CDR2 are read off the germline V gene (reference sequence) as LNHDA and SQIVND. From its cysteine to its phenylalanine, the CDR3 spans 14 amino acids. This entry keeps only the CDR3 DNA: 42 bases, framed from base 1. The donors were healthy, HIV-negative adults with no recently reported acute infections or vaccinations. Only Caucasian adults living in Nashville, Tennessee, USA were represented among the donors. CD4+ T cells were enriched by magnetic negative selection, after which naive cells were positively selected on CD45RA and the negative fraction was taken as the memory subset. After blood collection by leukapheresis, PBMCs were isolated using Ficoll-Histopaque density gradient centrifugation and then cryopreserved in the vapor phase of liquid nitrogen. Analytical flow cytometry was used to check the purity and quantity of each magnetically sorted T cell population. Genomic DNA was isolated from every sorted fraction and measured by UV absorbance on a Nanodrop 2000c.

Turning to this clone: Which antigen it targets is not known. Nothing much larger sits one base from this clone, and base qualities are not available.

TCR CDR3 regions were amplified from genomic DNA by multiplex PCR using the deep immunoSEQ assay. For each cell subset, the extracted genomic DNA was distributed evenly across all wells of several immunoSEQ 96-well plates, and each plate served as one replicate. For sorted subsets, 200 to 250 ng genomic DNA, equal to some 28,000 T cell genomes, was loaded into each replicate PCR. The purified libraries were quantified using a Qubit 3.0 fluorometer, sized with a Bioanalyzer 2100, and then quantified again using the KAPA Library Quantification kit. Every immunoSEQ 96-well plate was sequenced on a separate single-read 150-cycle Illumina NextSeq 550 flow cell. Per the authors' processing: Because only junctional sequences without quality scores were contained in the immunoSEQ output, filtering matching that applied to full-length reads could not be performed. Sequences were annotated with PyIR, a Python wrapper for IgBLAST v1.9, and V/J genes and CDR3 were assigned using IMGT germline references. Any read was removed if the V/J assignment was weak (E-value above 1e-6), the CDR3 was missing, or the read contained stop codons, out-of-frame junctions, or ambiguous translated residues. A V3J clonotype was defined by an identical inferred V gene, J gene, and CDR3 amino acid sequence. Percentage overlap between repertoires was computed as shared unique clonotypes divided by the size of the smaller repertoire. Repertoire richness was assessed with RTK rarefaction, the Chao1 estimator, and Recon v2.1 estimates of unobserved clonotypes. For all TCRbeta clonotypes obtained by the gDNA method from four donors, generation probabilities were computed with OLGA. The table comes from immuneACCESS by way of TCRdb, which keeps in-frame sequences with V and J called. Part of the clones is missing from these tables; in studies checked, under half for an unresolved V gene and the rest for unknown reasons. The V and J calls and clone size were taken over from that table, and D and trimming were inferred from the DNA. This sample has 2.5 million or so clones in its table, and 90% to 95% of those were observed once. The ten biggest clones cover around 0.14% of the sample.

Sequencing used naive CD4+ T cells sorted from blood. The sample's cell subset or site label, decoded: CD45RA+ positively selected. The clonotype was recovered from a man aged 18 to 29 in good health. Recombination connected TRBV19 to TRBJ1-2, and 9 junction bases match TRBD1. The DNA is as follows: TGTGCCAGTGTACAGGGGGCAGTTAACTATGGCTACACCTTC. It encodes CASVQGAVNYGYTF.